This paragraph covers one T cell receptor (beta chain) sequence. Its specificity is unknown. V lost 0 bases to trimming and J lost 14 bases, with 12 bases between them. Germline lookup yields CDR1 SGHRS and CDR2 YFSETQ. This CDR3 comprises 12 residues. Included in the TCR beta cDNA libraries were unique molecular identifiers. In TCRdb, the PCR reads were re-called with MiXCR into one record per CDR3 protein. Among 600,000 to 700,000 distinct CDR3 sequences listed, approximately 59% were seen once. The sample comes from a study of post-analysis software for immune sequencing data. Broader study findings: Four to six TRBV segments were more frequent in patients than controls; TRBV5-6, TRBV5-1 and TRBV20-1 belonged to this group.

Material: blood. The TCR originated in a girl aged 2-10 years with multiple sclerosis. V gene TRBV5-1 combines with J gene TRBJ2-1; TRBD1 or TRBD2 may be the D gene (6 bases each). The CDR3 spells CASSLGEGEEFF. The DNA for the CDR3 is TGCGCCAGCAGCTTGGGAGAGGGGGAGGAGTTCTTC.